Below, one T cell receptor beta chain is given with its context. Vbeta (60) and Jbeta (13) primers were used in the PCR. Libraries were prepared by immunoSEQ multiplex PCR; TCRdb keeps only in-frame clonotypes and omits some of them. The sample shows approximately 110,000 clones, approximately 81% of them seen only once. This specimen belongs to a study of cytomegalovirus exposure and HLA in healthy donors. Study summary: An early release of data contained about 85 million unique TCRs, which came from HLA-typed donors.

The CDR3 is made up of 15 amino acids. With V trimmed by 4 bases and J by 2 bases, 2 bases remained unmatched. Germline lookup yields CDR1 MNHEY and CDR2 SMNVEV (reference sequence). This clonotype originated in a young man in good health and CMV-seronegative. Sequencing used PBMCs. The genes are TRBV27 and TRBJ2-5, with TRBD2 matching over 12 bases. The CDR3 coding sequence is TGTGCCAGCAGTTGGACTAGCGGGGCTCAAGAGACCCAGTACTTC. Translation gives CASSWTSGAQETQYF.